One and the same sample provided the 30 T cell receptor beta chains below, sequenced in a study of early T cells in non-severe SARS-CoV-2 infection. TCRdb reprocessed the 5' RACE reads via MiXCR and lists one record per CDR3 protein. The data hold some 50,000 distinct CDR3 sequences, with about 9.1% observed a single time. The specimen sequenced was whole blood. The receptors come from an adult who was a healthcare worker with PCR-confirmed SARS-CoV-2 infection or an uninfected control (not recorded which).

This clonotype has at least ten counts. The chain is built from TRBV5-5 and TRBJ2-7; 7 nucleotides align to TRBD2. J lost 3 bases, V lost 2 bases, and 11 bases had no gene match. The germline V gene has CDR1 SGHKS and CDR2 YYEKEE (reference sequence). This CDR3 is built from 16 residues. CDR3 sequence reads: CASSFSRAGINYEQYF. The CDR3 nucleotides read TGTGCCAGCAGCTTCTCACGAGCGGGAATAAACTACGAGCAGTACTTC.

This clonotype was recorded many times. The J gene is TRBJ2-1, the V gene TRBV20-1, with D uncertain. There are 13 residues in the CDR3. Germline CDR1 reads DFQATT; CDR2 reads SNEGSKA (reference sequence). With 1 base removed from V and 3 bases from J, the gap between germline ends came to 7 bases. The CDR3 sequence is CSARGSHYNEQFF. The DNA of the CDR3 is TGCAGTGCTAGAGGGAGTCACTACAATGAGCAGTTCTTC.

The J gene is TRBJ2-2, the V gene TRBV7-2; TRBD1 agrees at 7 bases. Germline V gene lookup returns CDR1 SGHTA and CDR2 FQGNSA. J gave up 4 bases and V 4 bases, and 3 bases lay outside the gene matches. The CDR3 spans 14 residues. The CDR3 reads CASSWGQITGELFF. Here the CDR3 DNA reads TGTGCCAGCAGCTGGGGACAGATCACCGGGGAGCTGTTTTTT.

V and J are TRBV27 and TRBJ2-7, with 7 bases lining up with TRBD2. CDR3 length: 14 residues. Trimming cost V 2 bases and J 4 bases; bases outside gene matches: 5. Germline V CDR1 and CDR2: MNHEY, SMNVEV (reference sequence). CDR3: CASSLRPRGYEQYF. CDR3 DNA: TGTGCCAGCAGTTTAAGGCCGCGGGGGTACGAGCAGTACTTC.

This clonotype was seen only a few times. The chain has TRBV14 and TRBJ2-7; D ambiguous. Trimming left V 2 bases short and J 11 bases short, with 10 bases between. Germline V gene data show CDR1 as SGHDN and CDR2 as FVKESK. The CDR3 consists of 11 residues. The CDR3 DNA follows: TGTGCCAGCAGCCAAAACCAGGTTGAGTACTTC. As protein: CASSQNQVEYF.

Many counts were recorded for this clonotype. The chain has TRBV29-1 and TRBJ2-1; TRBD2 aligns across 7 bases. CDR3 length equals 15 residues. Germline loops: CDR1 SQVTM, CDR2 ANQGSEA. The junction had 12 bases not matched to a gene; V was cut back by 5 bases and J by 5 bases. CDR3 sequence: CSVFAAREGDNEQFF. CDR3 DNA: TGCAGCGTTTTCGCGGCTAGGGAGGGCGACAATGAGCAGTTCTTC.

The chain combines TRBV20-1 with TRBJ1-2; D not certain. V was cut by 6 bases and J by 8 bases, with 16 bases left in between. In germline, CDR1 is DFQATT, CDR2 SNEGSKA (reference sequence). The CDR3 consists of 12 residues. Here the CDR3 reads CSAHYRGEGYTF. The CDR3 region has the DNA TGCAGTGCCCATTACCGTGGGGAAGGCTACACCTTC.

This clonotype was detected a few times. The genes are TRBV11-2 and TRBJ2-3, with D tentatively TRBD1 (5 bases). V was shortened by 5 bases and J by 0 bases, with 18 bases between the two germline ends. The length of the CDR3 is 17 residues. Germline V gives CDR1 SGHAT, CDR2 FQNNGV. CDR3 nucleotide sequence: TGTGCCAGCAGCCAGACGCCCAGATCAGGGAGCACAGATACGCAGTATTTT. It encodes CASSQTPRSGSTDTQYF. Filled out from reference TRBV11-2 and TRBJ2-3, the complete variable domain reads EAGVAQSPRYKIIEKRQSVAFWCNPISGHATLYWYQQILGQGPKLLIQFQNNGVVDDSQLPKDRFSAERLKGVDSTLKIQPAKLEDSAVYLCASSQTPRSGSTDTQYFGPGTRLTVL.

This clonotype has a single count. The V and J genes are TRBV9 and TRBJ2-1; the D gene is possibly TRBD1 (6 bases). Germline-derived CDR1 and CDR2 are SGDLS and YYNGEE. This CDR3 region has 16 residues. Trimming removed 0 bases at V and 7 bases at J, with 17 bases between. CDR3 region: CASSVDPGTRGNEQFF. CDR3 nucleotides: TGTGCCAGCAGCGTAGATCCGGGGACAAGGGGTAATGAGCAGTTCTTC.

The sample holds many counts of this clonotype. The gene calls are TRBV10-3 and TRBJ1-4, with D perhaps matching TRBD1 (5 bases). Germline CDR1 reads ENHRY; CDR2 reads SYGVKD. The V end lost 3 bases, the J end lost 0 bases, and 8 bases lay between the germline ends. The CDR3 runs 15 residues. The CDR3 DNA reads TGTGCCATCAGTGAACAGGCCACAACTAATGAAAAACTGTTTTTT. Amino acids: CAISEQATTNEKLFF.

This clonotype showed up many times. The V and J genes are TRBV7-9 and TRBJ2-4, with D perhaps matching TRBD1 (6 bases). The length of the CDR3 is 15 residues. With 3 bases removed from V and 7 bases from J, the gap between germline ends came to 16 bases. The germline V gene has CDR1 SEHNR and CDR2 FQNEAQ (reference sequence). CDR3 DNA: TGTGCCAGCAGCTTGAAACAGGGAACATACAACATTCAGTACTTC. Translated, it gives CASSLKQGTYNIQYF. The full variable domain, in which reference TRBV7-9 and TRBJ2-4 provide the parts outside the CDR3, is DTGVSQNPRHKITKRGQNVTFRCDPISEHNRLYWYRQTLGQGPEFLTYFQNEAQLEKSRLLSDRFSAERPKGSFSTLEIQRTEQGDSAMYLCASSLKQGTYNIQYFGAGTRLSVL.

V is TRBV2 and J is TRBJ1-6; D is perhaps TRBD1 (6 bases). Trimming cost V 3 bases and J 7 bases, with 19 bases left between them. This CDR3 is 17 amino acids long. CDR1 is SNHLY and CDR2 is FYNNEI in the germline V gene. This CDR3 reads CASSDIQGFVSNSPLHF. Here the CDR3 DNA reads TGTGCCAGCAGTGACATACAGGGTTTTGTTTCCAATTCACCCCTCCACTTT.

The V gene is TRBV10-3, the J gene TRBJ2-5; no definite D call. V was trimmed by 4 bases and J by 4 bases, leaving 10 bases between them. CDR3 length: 13 residues. In germline, CDR1 is ENHRY, CDR2 SYGVKD. The CDR3 DNA follows: TGTGCCATCAGTGTCTCAGGAAGAGAGACCCAGTACTTC. This encodes CAISVSGRETQYF.

This clonotype showed up many times. The chain employs TRBV5-1 and TRBJ1-4, with 8 bases that match TRBD1. This CDR3 region has 15 residues. With 1 base clipped from V and 5 bases from J, the junction kept 4 bases outside the gene matches. CDR1 and CDR2 from the germline V gene are SGHRS and YFSETQ. CDR3 sequence: CASSLMGQENEKLFF. The CDR3 nucleotides read TGCGCCAGCAGCTTGATGGGACAGGAGAATGAAAAACTGTTTTTT.

The rearrangement joins TRBV11-2 to TRBJ1-4; D call uncertain. The V end lost 4 bases, the J end lost 7 bases, and 7 bases lay between the germline ends. CDR1 and CDR2 from the germline V gene are SGHAT and FQNNGV. The CDR3 covers 12 residues. As DNA, the CDR3 is TGTGCCAGCAGCTCCCTTACTGAAAAACTGTTTTTT. Its translation: CASSSLTEKLFF.

This clonotype was observed once. V is TRBV6-5 and J is TRBJ2-7; no clear D gene. V lost 6 bases to trimming and J lost 3 bases, with 12 bases between them. CDR1 and CDR2 (germline): MNHEY, SVGAGI. This CDR3 is built from 13 residues. Here the CDR3 reads CASRPQPDYEQYF. The CDR3 region has the DNA TGTGCCAGCAGACCTCAGCCCGACTACGAGCAGTACTTC.

Note on this clonotype: A much larger clone differs from this one at a single base, so this may be a read error. The rearrangement uses TRBV18 and TRBJ2-7; 7 bases are a match to TRBD1. Per the germline V gene, CDR1 is KGHSH and CDR2 is LQKENI. The CDR3 length is 12 residues. This chain's CDR3 is CASSRDSYERYF. CDR3 coding DNA: TGTGCCAGCTCACGGGACAGCTACGAGCGGTACTTC.

This clonotype appeared many times. The chain recombines TRBV7-2 with TRBJ1-5; 7 nucleotides line up with TRBD1. The trim removed 5 bases at V and 2 bases at J, leaving 6 bases unmatched. Germline V lookup: CDR1 SGHTA, CDR2 FQGNSA. The CDR3 covers 15 residues. CDR3 DNA: TGTGCCAGCAGCGCGGGACAGTCCCGCAATCAGCCCCAGCATTTT. Protein sequence: CASSAGQSRNQPQHF.

There are many counts of this clonotype. V and J are TRBV10-2 and TRBJ2-3; the match to TRBD2 covers 14 bases. The germline V gene has CDR1 WSHSY and CDR2 SAAADI. CDR3 length: 17 residues. V was pared by 7 bases and J by 5 bases, with 11 bases of the junction left unmatched. The CDR3 loop reads CASTLTSGLAGVDTQYF. DNA for the CDR3: TGCGCCAGCACTCTTACCTCGGGACTAGCGGGAGTAGATACGCAGTATTTT.

In its sample, this clonotype was seen many times. The rearrangement joins TRBV27 to TRBJ2-7; D is unclear. The ends were cut back, 4 bases at V and 2 bases at J, with 9 bases in the middle. The CDR3 totals 13 residues. Germline assignment: CDR1 MNHEY and CDR2 SMNVEV (reference sequence). The CDR3 sequence: CASSYGRTYEQYF. CDR3 sequence (DNA): TGTGCCAGCAGTTATGGAAGGACCTACGAGCAGTACTTC.

This clonotype was counted at least ten times. The chain recombines TRBV5-8 with TRBJ2-3; 12 nucleotides match TRBD2. The CDR3 consists of 18 residues. J gave up 1 base and V 3 bases, and 9 bases lay outside the gene matches. Germline assignment: CDR1 SGHTS and CDR2 YDEGEE. The CDR3 loop reads CASSSDLAGGSGTDTQYF. CDR3 DNA sequence: TGTGCCAGCAGCTCCGACCTAGCGGGGGGGTCTGGCACAGATACGCAGTATTTT.

In this sample, this clonotype turned up many times. The chain has TRBV5-1 and TRBJ2-1; TRBD1 matches 9 bases. CDR1 is SGHRS and CDR2 is YFSETQ in the germline V gene. Trimming removed 0 bases from V and 6 bases from J; junction bases left unmatched: 7. This CDR3 contains 16 residues. Written as DNA, the CDR3 is TGCGCCAGCAGCTTGGAAAGGGACAGGGCCCCCAATGAGCAGTTCTTC. Translating it yields CASSLERDRAPNEQFF.

This clonotype occurred many times. This sequence joins TRBV20-1 and TRBJ2-5; 13 bases are shared with TRBD2. The CDR3 totals 15 residues. V gave up 5 bases and J gave up 5 bases; unmatched junction bases: 8. Germline V gene sequence: CDR1 DFQATT, CDR2 SNEGSKA (reference sequence). As DNA, the CDR3 is TGCAGTGCTGAAGGGACTAGCGGGAACTCGGAGACCCAGTACTTC. Translated: CSAEGTSGNSETQYF.

This clonotype was counted many times. The V call is TRBV11-2, the J call TRBJ2-7, with TRBD1 matching 9 bases. The germline V gene has CDR1 SGHAT and CDR2 FQNNGV. CDR3 length: 14 residues. Losses at the gene ends were 0 bases for V and 7 bases for J; bases not matched to a gene: 4. This CDR3 reads CASSLEAQGAEQYF. CDR3 DNA sequence: TGTGCCAGCAGCTTAGAGGCACAGGGGGCTGAGCAGTACTTC.

This clonotype occurred many times. V and J are TRBV6-5 and TRBJ2-5; 7 bases line up with TRBD2. The germline V gene encodes CDR1 MNHEY and CDR2 SVGAGI. The trim removed 6 bases at V and 2 bases at J, leaving 9 bases unmatched. The CDR3 runs 15 residues. The DNA of the CDR3 is TGTGCCAGCAGGCCCCACACTAGCGAACAAGAGACCCAGTACTTC. Its translation is CASRPHTSEQETQYF.

This clonotype appeared a few times. V and J are TRBV4-2 and TRBJ1-5; D is undetermined. This CDR3 comprises 15 residues. V lost 3 bases to trimming and J lost 0 bases, with 9 bases between them. Germline CDR1 is LGHNA and CDR2 is YNFKEQ. The CDR3 bases are TGTGCCAGCAGCCAGAATCGGGGTAGCAATCAGCCCCAGCATTTT. This translates into CASSQNRGSNQPQHF.

The chain has TRBV5-1 and TRBJ2-1, with 11 bases that match TRBD2. There are 15 residues in the CDR3. From germline, CDR1 is SGHRS and CDR2 YFSETQ. V was pared by 4 bases and J by 9 bases, with 9 bases of the junction left unmatched. CDR3 sequence: CASSPIAGGPGEQFF. DNA of the CDR3: TGCGCCAGCAGCCCGATAGCGGGGGGGCCTGGTGAGCAGTTCTTC.

This clonotype occurred many times. This rearrangement joins TRBV28 to TRBJ2-3; D is possibly TRBD1 or TRBD2 (5 bases each). CDR3 length equals 15 residues. The V gene lost 7 bases and the J gene lost 0 bases, with 14 bases spanning the gap. The germline CDR1 and CDR2 sequences are MDHEN and SYDVKM. The CDR3, as DNA: TGTGCCAGCACCGTCGGGACCACTAGCACAGATACGCAGTATTTT. It codes for CASTVGTTSTDTQYF.

This clonotype was observed many times. The chain carries TRBV18 and TRBJ2-3; tentatively, D is TRBD2 (6 bases). Between the trimmed V and J ends, which lost 0 bases and 1 base, there was a span of 11 bases. From germline, CDR1 is KGHSH and CDR2 LQKENI. This CDR3 spans 16 amino acids. The CDR3 sequence: CASSPPRGEGTDTQYF. DNA of the CDR3: TGTGCCAGCTCACCACCGCGCGGGGAGGGCACAGATACGCAGTATTTT.

This clonotype was seen only a few times. The chain is built from TRBV18 and TRBJ1-5, with unresolved D. CDR1 is KGHSH, CDR2 LQKENI, per germline. Trimming pared 2 bases from V and 13 bases from J, leaving 21 bases between. This CDR3 region has 15 residues. The CDR3 DNA reads TGTGCCAGCTCACCAAAAACAGACGCAATCATGCCTCAGCATTTT. Translated: CASSPKTDAIMPQHF.